This entry lists 13 T cell receptor beta chains sequenced from one sample in a study of T-cell reconstitution after alpha-beta-depleted transplantation in children (dated by TCRdb to the mid-2010s). Libraries were constructed by PCR. Data came from an Illumina HiSeq 2500. TCR libraries were prepared with molecular barcoding, using unique molecular identifiers to normalize TCRbeta repertoire quantification. TCRdb redid the processing of the public reads, applying fastp at Q25 and MiXCR, and retained in-frame beta chains. Every entry covers one CDR3 protein and lists the most common genes and DNA from its rows. The sample has approximately 98,000 distinct CDR3 sequences on record, 6.4% of them singletons. Roughly 25% of the sample is held by the ten biggest clonotypes. Explained via the paper, the treatment or condition label denotes: allogeneic hematopoietic cell transplantation with graft depleted of TCRalphabeta T cells and CD19 B cells.

This specimen was PBMCs, mostly from graft donor cells, taken 360 days after TCRalphabeta/CD19-depleted stem cell transplant. These receptors were taken from a male patient between 2 and 15 years old who had a stem cell transplant for acute lymphoblastic leukemia, so the T cells may come from the graft donor.

V gene TRBV6-6 combines with J gene TRBJ2-1; TRBD2 is a possible D gene (5 bases). The CDR3 is 13 amino acids. Germline CDR1 MNHNY, CDR2 SVGAGI (reference sequence). Deletions cut 8 bases from V and 3 bases from J, with 11 bases between. The CDR3 loop is CASAVGSYNEQFF. CDR3 nucleotides: TGTGCCAGCGCGGTGGGGAGCTACAATGAGCAGTTCTTC.

This clonotype appeared many times. V usage is TRBV4-3 and J usage is TRBJ2-1; D uncertain. V shed 3 bases and J shed 7 bases, with 10 bases lying between them. CDR1 is LGHNA, CDR2 YSLEER, per germline. This CDR3 is built from 13 residues. The CDR3: CASSQGSTNEQFF. CDR3 DNA: TGCGCCAGCAGCCAGGGCAGTACAAATGAGCAGTTCTTC.

This clonotype was seen repeatedly, ten times or more. V is TRBV7-8 and J is TRBJ1-5, with 7 bases identical to TRBD1. V shed 4 bases and J 4 bases; nucleotides not matched to a gene: 10. The CDR3 has 16 amino acids. The V gene's germline CDR1 is SGHVS and CDR2 FQNEAQ. DNA of the CDR3: TGTGCCAGCAGCTCGCCGGAGGGACAGTCAAATCAGCCCCAGCATTTT. The encoded protein is CASSSPEGQSNQPQHF.

The chain recombines TRBV9 with TRBJ2-7, with 8 bases aligning to TRBD2. The ends lost 4 bases at V and 0 bases at J; junction bases unmatched: 15. The CDR3 length is 18 residues. Germline CDR1 SGDLS, CDR2 YYNGEE. The CDR3 here is CASSPSGGVYHSSYEQYF. The CDR3, as DNA: TGTGCCAGCAGCCCGTCGGGGGGGGTATACCACAGCTCCTACGAGCAGTACTTC.

This clonotype has a count of ten or more. The chain has TRBV29-1 and TRBJ2-3; 9 bases are a match to TRBD1. V dropped 4 bases and J dropped 4; count of bases not matched to a gene: 6. The CDR3 is 14 amino acids. In germline, CDR1 is SQVTM, CDR2 ANQGSEA. CDR3 coding DNA: TGCAGCGTTGCGGACAGGGGACAATCAGATACGCAGTATTTT. Translating it yields CSVADRGQSDTQYF.

This clonotype has at least ten counts. The genes are TRBV27 and TRBJ1-2; TRBD1 matches at 9 bases. This CDR3 is built from 12 residues. Germline CDR1 and CDR2: MNHEY and SMNVEV (reference sequence). V lost 5 bases, J lost 8 bases, and 3 bases stayed unmatched. The CDR3 bases are TGTGCCAGCAGTGGACAGGGGAGCGGCTACACCTTC. Translated, it gives CASSGQGSGYTF.

This clonotype was seen at least ten times. The rearrangement uses TRBV4-2 and TRBJ2-5, with 9 bases lining up with TRBD1. Losses at the gene ends were 6 bases for V and 2 bases for J; bases not matched to a gene: 10. CDR1 is LGHNA and CDR2 is YNFKEQ in the germline V gene. The length of the CDR3 is 16 residues. In nucleotides, the CDR3 is TGTGCCAGCAGTTTCTCCGGGACAGGGAATCAAGAGACCCAGTACTTC. Translating gives CASSFSGTGNQETQYF.

This clonotype was recorded many times. This chain links TRBV29-1 with TRBJ2-1; TRBD1 might be the D (6 bases). The V gene's germline CDR1 is SQVTM and CDR2 ANQGSEA. CDR3 length: 11 amino acids. V lost 7 bases and J 5 bases, leaving 9 bases between the germline ends. The CDR3 DNA reads as TGCAGCGGGGACACGAACAATGAGCAGTTCTTC. Protein product: CSGDTNNEQFF.

This clonotype was counted many times. The J gene is TRBJ1-5, the V gene TRBV28, with 12 positions matching TRBD1. CDR3 size: 14 residues. Germline-derived CDR1 and CDR2 are MDHEN and SYDVKM. V shed 6 bases and J 6 bases; nucleotides not matched to a gene: 3. In nucleotides, the CDR3 is TGTGCCAGCAGGCGGGACAGGGGGCCTCAGCCCCAGCATTTT. Its protein product is CASRRDRGPQPQHF.

Many counts were recorded for this clonotype. The chain joins TRBV5-5 to TRBJ2-1; D gene ambiguous. This CDR3 has 15 residues. Germline CDR1 reads SGHKS; CDR2 reads YYEKEE (reference sequence). Deletions cut 0 bases from V and 1 base from J, with 8 bases between. This chain's CDR3 is CASSLGTQSYNEQFF. The CDR3 coding sequence is TGTGCCAGCAGCTTGGGCACCCAGTCCTACAATGAGCAGTTCTTC.

This clonotype was observed many times. This chain uses TRBV20-1 with TRBJ2-7; 9 bases align to TRBD2. Germline values: CDR1 DFQATT, CDR2 SNEGSKA (reference sequence). The CDR3 covers 15 residues. V lost 6 bases to trimming and J lost 4 bases; unmatched junction nucleotides: 13. For the CDR3, the DNA is TGCAGTGCCCTACAATCACTAGCGGGCCCTTACGAGCAGTACTTC. Encoded protein: CSALQSLAGPYEQYF.

This chain connects TRBV27 to TRBJ2-7; no reliable D call. CDR3 length equals 13 residues. CDR1 and CDR2 from the germline V gene are MNHEY and SMNVEV (reference sequence). The V end was cut by 5 bases, the J end by 3 bases, with 11 bases between. The CDR3 loop is CASSARISYEQYF. CDR3 nucleotides: TGTGCCAGCAGTGCCCGGATCAGCTACGAGCAGTACTTC.

A note on this clonotype: This may be a read error: a much more frequent sequence differs by one nucleotide. The chain is built from TRBV7-8 and TRBJ2-4; weak D call: TRBD2 (5 bases). Germline lookup yields CDR1 SGHVS and CDR2 FQNEAQ. The CDR3 loop spans 18 amino acids. The CDR3 protein is CASSLGGRGPLAKNTQYF. In nucleotides, the CDR3 is TGTGCCAGCAGCTTAGGAGGGAGAGGTCCTCTAGCCAAAAACACTCAGTACTTC.